What follows describes a single T cell receptor (beta chain). With 4 bases removed from V and 6 bases from J, the gap between germline ends came to 14 bases. Germline loops: CDR1 SGHTA, CDR2 FQGNSA. This CDR3 region has 14 residues. The sample originates from a study of T cell repertoires in cytomegalovirus infection. As for the study in general: Indicated by public TCR beta signatures were CMV infection and matching HLA type.

In TCRdb, the reads were re-called with MiXCR into one record per CDR3 protein. The sample lists about 360,000 distinct CDR3 sequences; roughly 18% were seen once. The sequenced sample consisted of PBMCs. The origin of this receptor is a human donor in good health (CMV status not recorded). Some clones in this sample may be carry-over from other donors' samples. The chain combines TRBV7-2 with TRBJ2-3, with unresolved D. The CDR3 reads CASSSAHQADTQYF. Here the CDR3 DNA reads TGTGCCAGCAGCTCAGCCCACCAAGCGGATACGCAGTATTTT.